The present T cell receptor (beta chain) was sequenced within a study of T cell repertoires in cytomegalovirus infection. The overall study: Recently identified HLA-C-restricted CMV epitopes were used, and well-studied HLA-B-restricted CMV epitopes were used as well. CMV infection together with matching HLA type was indicated by public TCR beta signatures.

This clonotype has only a few counts. Its antigen remains unidentified. Whole-study results and caveats: HLA-C-restricted CMV-specific TCR beta clonotypes prevailed in the ex vivo response. Using cumulative public TCR beta family frequency, the authors identified those who carried CMV together with the relevant HLA.

TCRdb redid the calling of the reads with MiXCR, one entry per CDR3 protein. The table includes 160,000 or so distinct CDR3 sequences, roughly a fifth detected once. This CDR3 has 14 amino acids. Germline V CDR1 and CDR2: MNHEY, SVGAGI. The V end was cut by 6 bases, the J end by 13 bases, with 21 bases between. This material consisted of CD8+ T cells from cultured PBMCs, taken from culture after CMV antigen stimulation. The chain joins TRBV6-5 to TRBJ2-2; possibly TRBD2 for D (7 bases). This receptor was taken from a human donor in good health (CMV status not recorded). Some clones in this sample may be carry-over from other donors' samples. CDR3 amino acids: CASSPGSNGGRLFF. The CDR3 DNA sequence: TGTGCCAGCAGCCCAGGGTCGAACGGGGGGCGGCTGTTTTTT.